The clone carrying this TCR beta chain was counted many times. The sample belongs to a study of T-cell reconstitution after alpha-beta-depleted transplantation in children. This CDR3 contains 13 residues. Per germline, CDR1 SEHNR and CDR2 FQNEAQ (reference sequence). The V gene lost 5 bases and the J gene lost 2 bases, with 9 bases spanning the gap. Library preparation (for TCRbeta) was performed with unique molecular identifiers. Each CDR3 protein gets one entry after TCRdb re-called the PCR reads with MiXCR. The table has hundreds of thousands of distinct CDR3 sequences, about 14% seen once. This chain joins TRBV7-9 and TRBJ1-2, with D perhaps matching TRBD1 (5 bases). Sample: PBMCs, taken from the stem cell graft. This receptor was identified in a human donor who donated a stem cell graft to a child with Fanconi anemia. The CDR3 spells CASSVGVNYGYTF. In nucleotides, the CDR3 is TGTGCCAGCAGCGTAGGGGTGAACTATGGCTACACCTTC.